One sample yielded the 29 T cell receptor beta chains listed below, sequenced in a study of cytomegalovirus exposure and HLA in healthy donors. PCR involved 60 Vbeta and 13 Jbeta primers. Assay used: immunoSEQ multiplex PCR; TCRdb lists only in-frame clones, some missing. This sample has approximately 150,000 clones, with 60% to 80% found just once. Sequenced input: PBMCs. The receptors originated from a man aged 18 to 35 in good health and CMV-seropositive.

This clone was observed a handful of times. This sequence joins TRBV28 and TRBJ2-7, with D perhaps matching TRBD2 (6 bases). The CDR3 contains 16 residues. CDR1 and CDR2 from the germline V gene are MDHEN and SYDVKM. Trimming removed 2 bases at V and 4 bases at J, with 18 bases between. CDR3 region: CASSLTGTHLGYEQYF. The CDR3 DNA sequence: TGTGCCAGCAGTTTAACCGGGACTCACCTGGGGTACGAGCAGTACTTC.

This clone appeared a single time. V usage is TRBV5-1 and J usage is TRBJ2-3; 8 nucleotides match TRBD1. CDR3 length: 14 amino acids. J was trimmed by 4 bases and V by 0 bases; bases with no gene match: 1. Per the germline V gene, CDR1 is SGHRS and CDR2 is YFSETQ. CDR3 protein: CASSLAGGADTQYF. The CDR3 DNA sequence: TGCGCCAGCAGCTTGGCAGGGGGCGCAGATACGCAGTATTTT.

Here the CDR3 DNA reads TGCGCCAGCAGCCAGGGGATAGGGGTTGGGTGTGAAGCTTTCTTT. It yields the protein CASSQGIGVGCEAFF. This chain links TRBV4-1 with TRBJ1-1; D possibly corresponds to TRBD1 (5 bases). The CDR3 runs 15 residues. Per the germline V gene, CDR1 is MGHRA and CDR2 is YSYEKL. Trimming took off 3 bases at V and 7 bases at J, with 18 bases between the two ends.

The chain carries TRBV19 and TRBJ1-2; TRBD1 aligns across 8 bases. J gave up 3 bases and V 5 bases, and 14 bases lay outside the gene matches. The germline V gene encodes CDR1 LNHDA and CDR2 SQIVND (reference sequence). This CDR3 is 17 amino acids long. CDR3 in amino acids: CASSDAGGGDGYYGYTF. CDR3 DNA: TGTGCCAGTAGTGACGCAGGGGGCGGCGACGGGTACTATGGCTACACCTTC.

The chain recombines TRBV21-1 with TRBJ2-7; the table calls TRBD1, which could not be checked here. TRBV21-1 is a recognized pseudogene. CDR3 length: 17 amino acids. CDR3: CASSIRHSMAWALEQYF. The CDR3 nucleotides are TGTGCCAGCAGCATAAGACATTCGATGGCGTGGGCGTTAGAGCAGTACTTC.

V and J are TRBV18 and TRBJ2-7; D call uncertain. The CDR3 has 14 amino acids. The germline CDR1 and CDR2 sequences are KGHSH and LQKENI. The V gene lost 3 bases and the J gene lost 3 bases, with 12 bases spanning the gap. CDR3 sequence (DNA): TGTGCCAGCTCACCTTCCATTTCTAGCTACGAGCAGTACTTC. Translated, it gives CASSPSISSYEQYF.

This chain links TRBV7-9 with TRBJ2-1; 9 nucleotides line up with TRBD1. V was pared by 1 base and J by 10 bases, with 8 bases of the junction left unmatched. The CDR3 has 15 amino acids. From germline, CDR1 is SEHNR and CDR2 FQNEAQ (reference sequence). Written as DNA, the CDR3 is TGTGCCAGCAGCTTAGGGACAGGGGTTTTGTGGGAGCAGTTCTTC. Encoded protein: CASSLGTGVLWEQFF.

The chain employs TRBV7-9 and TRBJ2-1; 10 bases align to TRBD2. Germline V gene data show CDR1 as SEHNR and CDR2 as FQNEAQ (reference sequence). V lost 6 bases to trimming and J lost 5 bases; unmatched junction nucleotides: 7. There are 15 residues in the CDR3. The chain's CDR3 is CASRGIAGGNNEQFF. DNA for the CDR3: TGTGCCAGCAGGGGGATAGCGGGAGGTAACAATGAGCAGTTCTTC.

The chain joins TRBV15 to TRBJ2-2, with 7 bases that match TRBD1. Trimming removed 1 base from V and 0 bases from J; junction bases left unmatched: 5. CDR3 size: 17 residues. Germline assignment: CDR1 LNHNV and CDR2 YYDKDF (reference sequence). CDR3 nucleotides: TGTGCCACCAGCAGAGTACACAGGGGAGCGAACACCGGGGAGCTGTTTTTT. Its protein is CATSRVHRGANTGELFF.

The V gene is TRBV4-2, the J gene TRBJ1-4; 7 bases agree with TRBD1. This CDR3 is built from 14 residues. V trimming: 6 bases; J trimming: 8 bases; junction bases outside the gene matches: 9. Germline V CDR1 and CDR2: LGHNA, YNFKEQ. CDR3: CASRTGDSKEKLFF. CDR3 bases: TGTGCCAGCAGAACGGGGGACAGTAAAGAAAAACTGTTTTTT.

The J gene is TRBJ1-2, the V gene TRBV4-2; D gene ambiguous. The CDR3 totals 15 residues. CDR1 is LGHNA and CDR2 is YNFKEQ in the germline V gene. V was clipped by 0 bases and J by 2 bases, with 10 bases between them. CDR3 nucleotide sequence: TGTGCCAGCAGCCAAGATGTTGCCAGAAACTATGGCTACACCTTC. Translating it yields CASSQDVARNYGYTF.

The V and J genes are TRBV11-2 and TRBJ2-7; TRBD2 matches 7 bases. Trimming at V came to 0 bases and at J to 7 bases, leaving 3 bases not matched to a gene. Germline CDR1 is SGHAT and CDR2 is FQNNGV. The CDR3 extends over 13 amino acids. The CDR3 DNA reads TGTGCCAGCAGCTTAGATCCAGCGGGGGAGCAGTACTTC. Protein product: CASSLDPAGEQYF.

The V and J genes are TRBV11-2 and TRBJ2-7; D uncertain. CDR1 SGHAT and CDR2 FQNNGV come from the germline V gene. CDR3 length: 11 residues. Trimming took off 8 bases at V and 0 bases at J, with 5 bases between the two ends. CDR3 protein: CASASSYEQYF. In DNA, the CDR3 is TGTGCCAGCGCTAGCTCCTACGAGCAGTACTTC. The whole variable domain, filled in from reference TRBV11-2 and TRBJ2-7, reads EAGVAQSPRYKIIEKRQSVAFWCNPISGHATLYWYQQILGQGPKLLIQFQNNGVVDDSQLPKDRFSAERLKGVDSTLKIQPAKLEDSAVYLCASASSYEQYFGPGTRLTVT.

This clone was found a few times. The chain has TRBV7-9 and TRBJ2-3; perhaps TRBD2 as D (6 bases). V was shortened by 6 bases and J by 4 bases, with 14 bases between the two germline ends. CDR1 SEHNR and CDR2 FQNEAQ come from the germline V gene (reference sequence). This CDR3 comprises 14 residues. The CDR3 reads CASSRSGGADTQYF. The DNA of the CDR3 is TGTGCCAGCAGTCGGTCTGGAGGGGCAGATACGCAGTATTTT. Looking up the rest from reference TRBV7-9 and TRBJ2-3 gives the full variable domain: DTGVSQNPRHKITKRGQNVTFRCDPISEHNRLYWYRQTLGQGPEFLTYFQNEAQLEKSRLLSDRFSAERPKGSFSTLEIQRTEQGDSAMYLCASSRSGGADTQYFGPGTRLTVL.

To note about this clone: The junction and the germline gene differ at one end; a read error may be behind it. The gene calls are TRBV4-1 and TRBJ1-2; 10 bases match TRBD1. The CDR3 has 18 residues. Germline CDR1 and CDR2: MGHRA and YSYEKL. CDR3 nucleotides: TGCGCCAGCAGCCTTAGAAGATTATGGGACAGGGGAATCGGTGGCTACCCCTTC. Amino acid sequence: CASSLRRLWDRGIGGYPF.

The CDR3 bases are TGTGCCAGTGGGACAGGGGCAAGCTCCTACGAGCAGTACTTC. This translates into CASGTGASSYEQYF. V gene TRBV19 combines with J gene TRBJ2-7, with TRBD1 matching 10 bases. Germline V gene sequence: CDR1 LNHDA, CDR2 SQIVND (reference sequence). Trimming at V came to 8 bases and at J to 0 bases, leaving 4 bases not matched to a gene. The CDR3 extends over 14 amino acids. The variable domain in full, with the rest retrieved from reference TRBV19 and TRBJ2-7, is DGGITQSPKYLFRKEGQNVTLSCEQNLNHDAMYWYRQDPGQGLRLIYYSQIVNDFQKGDIAEGYSVSREKKESFPLTVTSAQKNPTAFYLCASGTGASSYEQYFGPGTRLTVT.

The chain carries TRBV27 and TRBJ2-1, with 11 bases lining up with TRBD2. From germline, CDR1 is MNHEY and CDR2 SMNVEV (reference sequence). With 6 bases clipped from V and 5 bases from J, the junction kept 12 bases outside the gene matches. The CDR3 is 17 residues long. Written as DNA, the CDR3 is TGTGCCAGCAGACCGGAACCGGGACTAGCGGACAACAATGAGCAGTTCTTC. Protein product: CASRPEPGLADNNEQFF.

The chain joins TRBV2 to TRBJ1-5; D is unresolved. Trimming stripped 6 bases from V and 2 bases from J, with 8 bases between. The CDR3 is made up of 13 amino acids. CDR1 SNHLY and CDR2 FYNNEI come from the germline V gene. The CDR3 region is CASSPERNQPQHF. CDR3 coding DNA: TGTGCCAGCAGCCCTGAGCGCAATCAGCCCCAGCATTTT.

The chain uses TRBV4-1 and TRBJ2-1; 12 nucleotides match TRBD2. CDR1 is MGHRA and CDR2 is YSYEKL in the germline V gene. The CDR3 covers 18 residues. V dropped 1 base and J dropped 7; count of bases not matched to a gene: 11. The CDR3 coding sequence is TGCGCCAGCAGCCAAGGACTAGCGGGAGTTGTACGTTTGAATGAGCAGTTCTTC. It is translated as CASSQGLAGVVRLNEQFF.

The CDR3, as DNA: TGTGCCAGCAGCTCCCCAGGACTCCGCGAAGGGGCCAACGTCCTGACTTTC. Translation gives CASSSPGLREGANVLTF. V gene TRBV7-9 combines with J gene TRBJ2-6, with D possibly matching TRBD2 (5 bases). The CDR3 is made up of 17 amino acids. Germline-derived CDR1 and CDR2 are SEHNR and FQNEAQ (reference sequence). The V end lost 4 bases, the J end lost 4 bases, and 17 bases lay between the germline ends.

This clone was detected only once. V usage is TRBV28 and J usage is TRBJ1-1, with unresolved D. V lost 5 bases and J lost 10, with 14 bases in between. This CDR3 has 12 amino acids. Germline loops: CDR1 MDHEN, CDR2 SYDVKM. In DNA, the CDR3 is TGTGCCAGCAGTCCCAGTATCCCATTAGCTTTCTTT. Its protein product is CASSPSIPLAFF.

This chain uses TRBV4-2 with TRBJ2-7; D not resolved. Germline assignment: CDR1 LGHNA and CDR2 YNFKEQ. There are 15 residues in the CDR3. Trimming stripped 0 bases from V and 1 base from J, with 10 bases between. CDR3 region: CASSQDSTVSYEQYF. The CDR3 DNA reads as TGTGCCAGCAGCCAAGATAGCACGGTTTCCTACGAGCAGTACTTC.

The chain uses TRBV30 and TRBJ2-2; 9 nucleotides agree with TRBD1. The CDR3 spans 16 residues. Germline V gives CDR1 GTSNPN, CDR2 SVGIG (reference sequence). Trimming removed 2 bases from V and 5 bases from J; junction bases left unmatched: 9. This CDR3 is CAWSRPQGAGTGELFF. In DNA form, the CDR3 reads TGTGCCTGGAGTAGACCACAGGGGGCAGGAACCGGGGAGCTGTTTTTT.

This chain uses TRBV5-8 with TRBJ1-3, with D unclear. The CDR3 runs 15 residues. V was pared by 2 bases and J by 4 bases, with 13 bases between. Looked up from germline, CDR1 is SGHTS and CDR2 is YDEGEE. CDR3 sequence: CASSFGPSLGNTIYF. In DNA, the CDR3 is TGTGCCAGCAGCTTCGGTCCCTCTCTGGGAAACACCATATATTTT.

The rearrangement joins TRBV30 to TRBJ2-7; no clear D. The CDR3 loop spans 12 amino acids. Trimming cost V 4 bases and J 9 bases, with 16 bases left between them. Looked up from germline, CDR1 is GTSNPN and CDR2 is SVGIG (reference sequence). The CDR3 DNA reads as TGTGCCTGGACCCCCGACCGGGTCGGGCAGTACTTC. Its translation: CAWTPDRVGQYF. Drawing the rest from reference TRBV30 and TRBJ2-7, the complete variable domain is SQTIHQWPATLVQPVGSPLSLECTVEGTSNPNLYWYRQAAGRGLQLLFYSVGIGQISSEVPQNLSASRPQDRQFILSSKKLLLSDSGFYLCAWTPDRVGQYFGPGTRLTVT.

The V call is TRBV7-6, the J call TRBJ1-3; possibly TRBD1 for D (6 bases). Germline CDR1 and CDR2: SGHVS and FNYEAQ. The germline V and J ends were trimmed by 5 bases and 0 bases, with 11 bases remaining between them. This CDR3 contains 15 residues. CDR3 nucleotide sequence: TGTGCCAGCAGCCCAGGGGTTAGCTCTGGAAACACCATATATTTT. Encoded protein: CASSPGVSSGNTIYF.

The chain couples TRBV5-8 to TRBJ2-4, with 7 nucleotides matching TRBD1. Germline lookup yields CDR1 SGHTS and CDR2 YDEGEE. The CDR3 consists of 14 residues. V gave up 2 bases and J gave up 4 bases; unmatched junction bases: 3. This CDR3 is CASSLDREKNIQYF. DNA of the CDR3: TGTGCCAGCAGCTTAGACAGGGAAAAAAACATTCAGTACTTC.

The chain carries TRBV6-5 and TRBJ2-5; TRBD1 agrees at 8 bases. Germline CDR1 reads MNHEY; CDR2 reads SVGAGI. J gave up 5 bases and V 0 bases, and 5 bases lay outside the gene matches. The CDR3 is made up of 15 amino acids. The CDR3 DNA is TGTGCCAGCAGTTACTCGACAGGGGTTGAGGAGACCCAGTACTTC. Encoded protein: CASSYSTGVEETQYF.

CDR3 nucleotide sequence: TGTGCCAGCAGCTTGGCTGGAACAGCCAGGGGTGAAGCTTTCTTT. Protein product: CASSLAGTARGEAFF. The chain joins TRBV5-8 to TRBJ1-1; TRBD1 might be the D (6 bases). V was pared by 0 bases and J by 7 bases, with 16 bases between. Per germline, CDR1 SGHTS and CDR2 YDEGEE. This CDR3 region has 15 residues.